The present T cell receptor beta chain was sequenced within a study of blood T cell repertoires in COVID-19. Whole-study context: The study drew acute and convalescent COVID-19 samples from the United States, Italy and Spain. The cDNA or gDNA used as material had been derived from T cells, B-cell-depleted T cells, or PBMCs.

Germline lookup yields CDR1 MNHEY and CDR2 SVGEGT. V lost 5 bases, J lost 2 bases, and 8 bases stayed unmatched. The CDR3 length is 15 residues. In the original processing: Estimation of nucleated cell counts was performed using reference gene primer amplification. This table comes from immunoSEQ multiplex PCR, and its TCRdb copy is limited to in-frame clones, with some not included. That table is the source of V, J and clone size, and D and trimming were worked out from the DNA. The sample consists of about 170,000 clones, around 86% of them appearing once. Sequenced: peripheral blood. This TCR was sampled from a man in his sixties or seventies with acute or convalescent COVID-19. V is TRBV6-2 or TRBV6-3 and J is TRBJ2-7; TRBD2 agrees at 8 bases. The CDR3 loop is CASSESGGSPYEQYF. In DNA form, the CDR3 reads TGTGCCAGCAGTGAGAGCGGGGGCTCGCCCTACGAGCAGTACTTC.